These 6 T cell receptor beta chains came from one sample sequenced in a study of T cell repertoires in cytomegalovirus infection. TCRdb reanalysed the reads using MiXCR and keeps one entry per CDR3 protein. Among around 430,000 distinct CDR3 sequences listed, more than 40% were seen once. These TCRs' antigens remain unknown. The starting material was cultured PBMCs, obtained from culture after CMV antigen stimulation. The receptors come from a human donor in good health (CMV status not recorded). Some clones in this sample may be carry-over from other donors' samples.

This chain uses TRBV12-3 or TRBV12-4 with TRBJ1-5, with D uncertain. The CDR3 totals 15 residues. Between the trimmed V and J ends, which lost 3 bases and 1 base, there was a span of 10 bases. Written as DNA, the CDR3 is TGTGCCAGCAGTTTCTTTGGAGGGAGCAATCAGCCCCAGCATTTT. It specifies CASSFFGGSNQPQHF.

V and J are TRBV12-3 or TRBV12-4 and TRBJ2-7; TRBD2 agrees at 7 bases. The CDR3 consists of 14 residues. Trimming cost V 3 bases and J 6 bases; bases outside gene matches: 8. CDR3 in amino acids: CASSLSSGRREQYF. The CDR3 DNA reads as TGTGCCAGCAGTTTGAGTAGCGGGCGACGCGAGCAGTACTTC.

The chain has TRBV20-1 and TRBJ1-4; D is ambiguous. Trimming cost V 2 bases and J 8 bases, with 12 bases left between them. Germline CDR1 is DFQATT and CDR2 is SNEGSKA (reference sequence). CDR3 size: 13 residues. The CDR3, as DNA: TGCAGTGCTAGACAGTTGGTCGCGGAAAAACTGTTTTTT. Translating it yields CSARQLVAEKLFF.

V is TRBV5-4 and J is TRBJ1-1; D possibly corresponds to TRBD1 (6 bases). Germline assignment: CDR1 SGHNT and CDR2 YYREEE (reference sequence). CDR3 length equals 14 residues. V was trimmed by 0 bases and J by 5 bases, leaving 11 bases between them. The CDR3 sequence: CASSLGGRMTEAFF. In DNA form, the CDR3 reads TGTGCCAGCAGCTTGGGGGGGCGCATGACTGAAGCTTTCTTT.

This chain connects TRBV4-1 to TRBJ2-5; D remains unclear. Germline CDR1 and CDR2: MGHRA and YSYEKL. V lost 0 bases, J lost 4 bases, and 6 bases lay in between. There are 13 residues in the CDR3. CDR3 sequence (DNA): TGCGCCAGCAGCCAAGAGGACGGAGAGACCCAGTACTTC. The encoded protein is CASSQEDGETQYF.

The J gene is TRBJ2-1, the V gene TRBV20-1; D gene uncertain. This CDR3 is 11 amino acids long. The V gene lost 2 bases and the J gene lost 7 bases, with 6 bases spanning the gap. CDR1 and CDR2 from the germline V gene are DFQATT and SNEGSKA (reference sequence). The CDR3 loop is CSARLVNEQFF. The CDR3 DNA reads as TGCAGTGCTAGACTCGTTAATGAGCAGTTCTTC.